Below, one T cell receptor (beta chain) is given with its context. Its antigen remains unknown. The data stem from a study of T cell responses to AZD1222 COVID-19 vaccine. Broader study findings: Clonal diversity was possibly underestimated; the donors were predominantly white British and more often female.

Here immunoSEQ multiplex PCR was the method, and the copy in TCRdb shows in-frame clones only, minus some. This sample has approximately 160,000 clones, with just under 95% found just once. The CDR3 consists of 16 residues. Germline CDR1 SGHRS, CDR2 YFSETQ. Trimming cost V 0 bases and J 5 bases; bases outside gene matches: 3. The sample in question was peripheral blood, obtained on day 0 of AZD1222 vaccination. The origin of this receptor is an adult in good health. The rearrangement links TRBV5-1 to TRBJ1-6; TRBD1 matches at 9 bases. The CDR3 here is CASSLGTGENNSPLHF. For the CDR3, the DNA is TGCGCCAGCAGCTTGGGGACAGGGGAAAATAATTCACCCCTCCACTTT.